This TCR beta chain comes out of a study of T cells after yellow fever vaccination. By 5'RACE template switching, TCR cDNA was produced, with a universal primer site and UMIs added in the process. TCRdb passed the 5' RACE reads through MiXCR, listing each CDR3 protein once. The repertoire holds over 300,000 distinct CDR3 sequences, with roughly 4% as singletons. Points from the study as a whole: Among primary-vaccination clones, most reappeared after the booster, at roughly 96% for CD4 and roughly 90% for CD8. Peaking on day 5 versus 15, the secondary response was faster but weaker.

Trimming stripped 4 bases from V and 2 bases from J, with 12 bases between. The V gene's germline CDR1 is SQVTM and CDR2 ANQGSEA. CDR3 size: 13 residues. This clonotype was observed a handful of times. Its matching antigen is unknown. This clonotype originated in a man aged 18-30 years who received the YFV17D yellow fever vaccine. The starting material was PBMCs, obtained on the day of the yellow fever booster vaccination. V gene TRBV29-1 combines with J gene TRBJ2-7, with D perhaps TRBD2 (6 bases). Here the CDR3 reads CSVGGGTAYEQYF. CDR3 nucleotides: TGCAGCGTTGGTGGCGGGACGGCCTACGAGCAGTACTTC.